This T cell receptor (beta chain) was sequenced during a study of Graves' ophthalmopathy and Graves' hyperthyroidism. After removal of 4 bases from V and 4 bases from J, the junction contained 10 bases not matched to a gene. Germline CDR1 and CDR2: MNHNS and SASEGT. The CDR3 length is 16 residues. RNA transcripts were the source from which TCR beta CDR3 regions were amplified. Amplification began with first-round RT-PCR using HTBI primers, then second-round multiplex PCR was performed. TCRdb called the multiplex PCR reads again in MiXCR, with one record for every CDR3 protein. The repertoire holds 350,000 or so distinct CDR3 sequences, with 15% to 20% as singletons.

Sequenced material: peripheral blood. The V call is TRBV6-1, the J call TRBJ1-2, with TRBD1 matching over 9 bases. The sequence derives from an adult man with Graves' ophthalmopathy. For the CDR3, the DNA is TGTGCCAGCAGTGCGGGACAGGGACCCTCGATCTATGGCTACACCTTC. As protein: CASSAGQGPSIYGYTF.